This T cell receptor beta chain was identified during a study of blood T cell repertoires in COVID-19. The overall study: T cells, B-cell-depleted T cells, or PBMCs supplied cDNA or gDNA.

The CDR3 length is 17 residues. Germline CDR1 and CDR2: SGHVS and FQNEAQ. V lost 1 base to trimming and J lost 1 base; unmatched junction nucleotides: 5. TCRdb keeps only in-frame clones here, not all; method: immunoSEQ multiplex PCR. Here the sample spans 95,000 to 110,000 clones, around 86% being singletons. The receptor's source is a middle-aged man with acute or convalescent COVID-19. V gene TRBV7-8 combines with J gene TRBJ2-1; 9 bases map to TRBD2. The sample taken for sequencing was peripheral blood. The CDR3 DNA is TGTGCCAGCAGCTTAGGGCCAGCGGGGGGTTCCTACAATGAGCAGTTCTTC. Its translation: CASSLGPAGGSYNEQFF.